This T cell receptor beta chain emerged from a study of regulatory T cells in long-lasting Graves disease. This CDR3 is 15 amino acids long. The V and J ends lost 1 base and 8 bases, in that order; junction bases with no gene match: 7. Per the germline V gene, CDR1 is LNHNV and CDR2 is YYDKDF (reference sequence). Sample time point: newly diagnosed GD, antithyroid drugs for less than 3 months. Extracted RNA from PBMCs served as the source of the TCR library. Building the TCR beta libraries relied on iRepertoire HTBI primers, and CDR3 regions underwent Arm-PCR. TCRdb passed the multiplex PCR reads through MiXCR, listing each CDR3 protein once. The sample holds 350,000 to 550,000 distinct CDR3 sequences, approximately 15% seen once. The sample also formed part of further work on T cells in Graves' hyperthyroidism and ophthalmopathy. That source reports: Each diagnosis drew on symptoms, thyroxine, TRAb, thyroid ultrasound and orbital computed tomography findings. The TCR CDR3 first-round RT-PCR relied on the HTBI primer set.

The sequence was obtained from a woman between 25 and 40 years old with Graves disease. The rearrangement uses TRBV15 and TRBJ1-4, with TRBD1 matching 7 bases. The sequences come from peripheral blood mononuclear cells (PBMCs), collected at new diagnosis, from a patient treated with antithyroid drugs. The CDR3 reads CATSRVPGGQEKLFF. The CDR3 DNA reads TGTGCCACCAGCAGAGTCCCGGGGGGACAGGAAAAACTGTTTTTT.